This T cell receptor beta chain was retrieved from a study of blood T cell repertoires in COVID-19. Study as a whole: Acute and convalescent COVID-19 specimens originated in the United States, Italy and Spain. Sample material is recorded as cDNA or gDNA derived from T cells, B-cell-depleted T cells, or PBMCs.

This CDR3 has 16 amino acids. Germline V CDR1 and CDR2: LNHDA, SQIVND (reference sequence). V lost 3 bases to trimming and J lost 3 bases, with 16 bases between them. The authors' processing: Amplification from reference gene primers served as the basis for estimated nucleated cell counts. The assay was immunoSEQ multiplex PCR, and TCRdb's table has in-frame clones only and misses some. That table is the source of V, J and clone size, and D and trimming were worked out from the DNA. This sample has 75,000 to 80,000 clones; under 95% occur once, and the top ten carry around 5.4%. The chain combines TRBV19 with TRBJ2-3, with D possibly being TRBD2 (7 bases). Sequenced: peripheral blood. This TCR was recovered from a human donor in a cohort sampled during active COVID-19. The CDR3 sequence: CASSIGRGAGTDTQYF. The CDR3 nucleotides are TGTGCCAGTAGTATTGGACGGGGGGCCGGGACAGATACGCAGTATTTT.